Listed here are 11 T cell receptor beta chains from one sample, sequenced in a study of cytomegalovirus exposure and HLA in healthy donors. PCR was performed using 60 Vbeta and 13 Jbeta primers. Sequenced by immunoSEQ multiplex PCR; TCRdb stores in-frame clones only, minus some. Among about 130,000 clones, over 9.5% were seen once, and the ten largest hold roughly 4.2%. The sample comprised PBMCs. The receptors originated from a young woman in good health and CMV-seropositive.

This clone was seen a handful of times. CDR3 loop: CAWSVLTGATTQYF. The CDR3 DNA reads as TGTGCCTGGAGTGTACTTACAGGAGCGACGACCCAGTACTTC. The chain uses TRBV30 and TRBJ2-5; TRBD1 is a possible D gene (5 bases). CDR1 and CDR2 (germline): GTSNPN, SVGIG (reference sequence). Trimming stripped 0 bases from V and 7 bases from J, with 15 bases between. The CDR3 loop spans 14 amino acids. The variable domain in full, with the rest retrieved from reference TRBV30 and TRBJ2-5, is SQTIHQWPATLVQPVGSPLSLECTVEGTSNPNLYWYRQAAGRGLQLLFYSVGIGQISSEVPQNLSASRPQDRQFILSSKKLLLSDSGFYLCAWSVLTGATTQYFGPGTRLLVL.

The count of this clone is one. This chain uses TRBV7-9 with TRBJ2-7; no clear D gene. Per the germline V gene, CDR1 is SEHNR and CDR2 is FQNEAQ (reference sequence). The germline V and J ends were trimmed by 3 bases and 7 bases, with 13 bases remaining between them. This CDR3 has 13 amino acids. The CDR3, as DNA: TGTGCCAGCAGCTTGGCCCGATTCGGGGAGCAGTACTTC. Translation: CASSLARFGEQYF. The full variable domain, its missing parts supplied by reference TRBV7-9 and TRBJ2-7, is DTGVSQNPRHKITKRGQNVTFRCDPISEHNRLYWYRQTLGQGPEFLTYFQNEAQLEKSRLLSDRFSAERPKGSFSTLEIQRTEQGDSAMYLCASSLARFGEQYFGPGTRLTVT.

This clone was counted a few times. The chain combines TRBV7-6 with TRBJ2-5, with D tentatively TRBD2 (6 bases). Trimming cost V 0 bases and J 7 bases, with 15 bases left between them. CDR3 size: 15 residues. Germline assignment: CDR1 SGHVS and CDR2 FNYEAQ. CDR3 in amino acids: CASSLALSTAGTQYF. DNA of the CDR3: TGTGCCAGCAGCTTAGCGCTTTCGACAGCGGGGACCCAGTACTTC.

V is TRBV7-6 and J is TRBJ2-3, with 8 positions matching TRBD2. Trimming at V came to 4 bases and at J to 1 base, leaving 7 bases not matched to a gene. Germline V gene data show CDR1 as SGHVS and CDR2 as FNYEAQ. This CDR3 is 16 amino acids long. CDR3 amino acids: CASSSGELAGTDTQYF. CDR3 nucleotides: TGTGCCAGCAGCTCAGGCGAACTAGCGGGCACAGATACGCAGTATTTT.

This clone was seen a handful of times. This rearrangement joins TRBV18 to TRBJ1-5; D is perhaps TRBD1 (5 bases). The length of the CDR3 is 15 residues. Deletions cut 3 bases from V and 0 bases from J, with 9 bases between. The germline V gene encodes CDR1 KGHSH and CDR2 LQKENI. The CDR3 nucleotides are TGTGCCAGCTCACCCAGCCAGGGTAGCAATCAGCCCCAGCATTTT. Its translation: CASSPSQGSNQPQHF.

DNA for the CDR3: TGTGCCAGCTCACCACCAGTCGGGAGTTTTGCCAAAAACATTCAGTACTTC. Translation gives CASSPPVGSFAKNIQYF. The genes are TRBV18 and TRBJ2-4; D is perhaps TRBD2 (6 bases). This CDR3 has 17 amino acids. V lost 0 bases and J lost 1, with 13 bases in between. From germline, CDR1 is KGHSH and CDR2 LQKENI.

This clone came up a few times. This chain uses TRBV4-1 with TRBJ2-3; 12 nucleotides line up with TRBD2. Germline values: CDR1 MGHRA, CDR2 YSYEKL. V shed 0 bases, J shed 5 bases, and the junction held 6 bases outside the gene matches. The CDR3 is 17 residues long. Here the CDR3 reads CASSQDSSGRGGDTQYF. The DNA of the CDR3 is TGCGCCAGCAGCCAAGATTCTAGCGGGAGGGGAGGAGATACGCAGTATTTT.

This clone was observed a few times. The chain has TRBV28 and TRBJ1-2, with D maybe TRBD1 (5 bases). This CDR3 has 11 residues. Germline loops: CDR1 MDHEN, CDR2 SYDVKM. V shed 8 bases and J shed 8 bases, with 12 bases lying between them. The CDR3 sequence is CASLGTLGYTF. The CDR3 DNA reads TGTGCCAGCCTAGGGACTTTGGGCTACACCTTC.

This clone has a handful of counts. The chain carries TRBV6-5 and TRBJ1-5; a weak D match, TRBD1 (5 bases). CDR3 length: 14 residues. CDR1 and CDR2 from the germline V gene are MNHEY and SVGAGI. The V gene lost 5 bases and the J gene lost 0 bases, with 8 bases spanning the gap. The CDR3 is CASSATGSNQPQHF. In DNA, the CDR3 is TGTGCCAGCAGTGCCACAGGTAGCAATCAGCCCCAGCATTTT.

This sequence joins TRBV6-1 and TRBJ2-3; the D is unclear. Germline values: CDR1 MNHNS, CDR2 SASEGT. The CDR3 extends over 18 amino acids. With 4 bases removed from V and 1 base from J, the gap between germline ends came to 21 bases. Here the CDR3 reads CASSGEEASSWGTDTQYF. For the CDR3, the DNA is TGTGCCAGCAGTGGAGAGGAAGCTAGTTCGTGGGGCACAGATACGCAGTATTTT.

As regards this clone: Germline is not matched at one junction end, which may reflect a read error. Written as DNA, the CDR3 is TGTGCCAGCAGTGCCCTTTCCGAGGGTTACAGTGAGCAGTTCTTC. Translating gives CASSALSEGYSEQFF. J is TRBJ2-1 and V is TRBV6-1, with D possibly TRBD2 on 5 matching bases. Germline CDR1 is MNHNS and CDR2 is SASEGT. CDR3 length: 15 residues.